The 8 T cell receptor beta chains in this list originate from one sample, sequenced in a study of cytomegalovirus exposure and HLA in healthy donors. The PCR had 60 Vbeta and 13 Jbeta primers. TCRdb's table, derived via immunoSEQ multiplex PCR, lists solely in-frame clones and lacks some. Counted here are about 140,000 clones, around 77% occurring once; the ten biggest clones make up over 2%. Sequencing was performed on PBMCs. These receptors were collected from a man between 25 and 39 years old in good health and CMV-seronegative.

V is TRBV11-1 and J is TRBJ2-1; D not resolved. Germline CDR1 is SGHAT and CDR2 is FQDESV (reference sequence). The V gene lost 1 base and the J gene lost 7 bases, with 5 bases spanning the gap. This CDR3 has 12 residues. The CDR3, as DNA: TGTGCCAGCAGCTTAGGAGCTAATGAGCAGTTCTTC. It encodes CASSLGANEQFF. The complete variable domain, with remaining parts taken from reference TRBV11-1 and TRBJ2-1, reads EAEVAQSPRYKITEKSQAVAFWCDPISGHATLYWYRQILGQGPELLVQFQDESVVDDSQLPKDRFSAERLKGVDSTLKIQPAELGDSAMYLCASSLGANEQFFGPGTRLTVL.

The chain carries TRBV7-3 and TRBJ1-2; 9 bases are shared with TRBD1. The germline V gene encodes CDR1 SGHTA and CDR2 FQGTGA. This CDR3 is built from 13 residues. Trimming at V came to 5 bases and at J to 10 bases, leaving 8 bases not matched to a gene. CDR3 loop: CASSPGTGYYYTF. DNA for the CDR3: TGTGCCAGCAGCCCTGGGACAGGGTACTACTACACCTTC.

CDR3 in DNA: TGTGCCAGCAGCAGCTCAGGTGGCTCCTACAATGAGCAGTTCTTC. The encoded protein is CASSSSGGSYNEQFF. V gene TRBV9 combines with J gene TRBJ2-1; D remains unclear. Trimming pared 4 bases from V and 0 bases from J, leaving 11 bases between. Germline V lookup: CDR1 SGDLS, CDR2 YYNGEE. The CDR3 runs to 15 residues.

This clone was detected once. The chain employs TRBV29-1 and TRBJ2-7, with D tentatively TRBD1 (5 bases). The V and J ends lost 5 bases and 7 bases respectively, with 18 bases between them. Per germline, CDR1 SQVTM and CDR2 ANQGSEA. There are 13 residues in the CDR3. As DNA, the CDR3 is TGCAGCGTTTCCGGGCAGGGATGGTCTGAGCAGTACTTC. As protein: CSVSGQGWSEQYF.

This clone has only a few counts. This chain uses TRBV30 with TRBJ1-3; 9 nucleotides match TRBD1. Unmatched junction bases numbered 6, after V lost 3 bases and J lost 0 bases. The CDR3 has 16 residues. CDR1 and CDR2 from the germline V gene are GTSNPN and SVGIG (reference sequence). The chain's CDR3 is CAWRVGQGLSGNTIYF. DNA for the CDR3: TGTGCCTGGAGAGTGGGACAGGGCCTCTCTGGAAACACCATATATTTT.

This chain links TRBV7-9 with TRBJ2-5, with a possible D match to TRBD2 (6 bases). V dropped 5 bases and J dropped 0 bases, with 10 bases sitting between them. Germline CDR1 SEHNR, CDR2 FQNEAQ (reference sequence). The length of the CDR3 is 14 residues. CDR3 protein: CASSGLAYQETQYF. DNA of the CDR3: TGTGCCAGCAGCGGTCTAGCGTACCAAGAGACCCAGTACTTC.

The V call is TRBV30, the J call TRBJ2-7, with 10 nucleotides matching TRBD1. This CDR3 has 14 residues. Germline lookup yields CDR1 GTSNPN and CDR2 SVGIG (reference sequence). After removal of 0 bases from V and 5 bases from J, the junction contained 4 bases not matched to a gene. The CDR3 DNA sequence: TGTGCCTGGAGTGTAGGGACAGGGGCCCACGAGCAGTACTTC. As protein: CAWSVGTGAHEQYF. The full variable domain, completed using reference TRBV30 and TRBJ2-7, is SQTIHQWPATLVQPVGSPLSLECTVEGTSNPNLYWYRQAAGRGLQLLFYSVGIGQISSEVPQNLSASRPQDRQFILSSKKLLLSDSGFYLCAWSVGTGAHEQYFGPGTRLTVT.

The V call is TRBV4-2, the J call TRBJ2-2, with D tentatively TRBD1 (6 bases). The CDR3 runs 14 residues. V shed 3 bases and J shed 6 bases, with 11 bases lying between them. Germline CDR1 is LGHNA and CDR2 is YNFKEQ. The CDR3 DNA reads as TGTGCCAGCAGCCAGGCAGGGGCCGCCGGGGAGCTGTTTTTT. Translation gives CASSQAGAAGELFF.